These T cell receptor beta chains were read from a single sample in a study of cytomegalovirus exposure and HLA in healthy donors. Data came from immunoSEQ multiplex PCR; TCRdb stores just in-frame clones and leaves some out. Of some 70,000 clones listed, approximately 70% are singletons. Sequenced: PBMCs. The receptor set was obtained from a male donor in good health and CMV-seropositive. Each CDR3 is given with its conserved first and last residue. Expanded clones are given a class, and other clones once, few, many or no size at all.

CDR3aa: CASSLAGLAGAQETQYF
v_gene: TRBV7-9
abundance: .
j_gene: TRBJ2-5

CDR3aa: CASSFLGPGQGSAQYF
v_gene: TRBV5-1
abundance: .
j_gene: TRBJ2-7

CDR3aa: CASSLWTRLAGYNEQFF
v_gene: TRBV7-3
abundance: .
j_gene: TRBJ2-1

CDR3aa: CASSLAPSGTDTQYF
v_gene: TRBV7-2
abundance: few
j_gene: TRBJ2-3

CDR3aa: CASSQWAGVDTGELFF
v_gene: TRBV7-2
abundance: .
j_gene: TRBJ2-2

CDR3aa: CATSGVRGGGTDTQYF
v_gene: TRBV15
abundance: few
j_gene: TRBJ2-3

CDR3aa: CASSMGAGGNQPQHF
v_gene: TRBV19
abundance: once
j_gene: TRBJ1-5

CDR3aa: CASRSSDEQFF
v_gene: TRBV7-2
abundance: once
j_gene: TRBJ2-1

CDR3aa: CASSQGAGLGWNEQFF
v_gene: TRBV14
abundance: once
j_gene: TRBJ2-1

CDR3aa: CASSWDSSSYNEQFF
v_gene: TRBV5-1
abundance: few
j_gene: TRBJ2-1

CDR3aa: CASGRLGTEAFF
v_gene: TRBV25-1
abundance: .
j_gene: TRBJ1-1

CDR3aa: CASSLAGNRYEQYF
v_gene: TRBV11-2
abundance: .
j_gene: TRBJ2-7

CDR3aa: CASRLAGQETQYF
v_gene: TRBV19
abundance: once
j_gene: TRBJ2-5

CDR3aa: CASSPDSSSYEQYF
v_gene: TRBV2
abundance: few
j_gene: TRBJ2-7

CDR3aa: CASSEDVAGGPGTGELFF
v_gene: TRBV10-2
abundance: .
j_gene: TRBJ2-2

CDR3aa: CAWSETGRKVYNEQFF
v_gene: TRBV30
abundance: once
j_gene: TRBJ2-1

CDR3aa: CASSLPGLSGNTIYF
v_gene: TRBV13
abundance: .
j_gene: TRBJ1-3

CDR3aa: CAISGEGGMFQPQHF
v_gene: TRBV10-3
abundance: .
j_gene: TRBJ1-5

CDR3aa: CASSLARAGQETQYF
v_gene: TRBV5-1
abundance: .
j_gene: TRBJ2-5

CDR3aa: CASMGGRSGEQFF
v_gene: TRBV19
abundance: .
j_gene: TRBJ2-1

CDR3aa: CSSSSQIQGPGYTGELFF
v_gene: TRBV7-9
abundance: .
j_gene: TRBJ2-2

CDR3aa: CASSLYRGVSNQPQHF
v_gene: TRBV5-5
abundance: few
j_gene: TRBJ1-5

CDR3aa: CASSPTASGRRETQYF
v_gene: TRBV7-9
abundance: .
j_gene: TRBJ2-5

CDR3aa: CASSPRQGLNTEAFF
v_gene: TRBV7-9
abundance: .
j_gene: TRBJ1-1

CDR3aa: CASSVGLGRSNEKLFF
v_gene: TRBV9
abundance: .
j_gene: TRBJ1-4

CDR3aa: CASSSRLAGAGELFF
v_gene: TRBV11-2
abundance: .
j_gene: TRBJ2-2

CDR3aa: CASSLGQGDGYTF
v_gene: TRBV7-9
abundance: few
j_gene: TRBJ1-2

CDR3aa: CASSGSGVQQPQHF
v_gene: TRBV2
abundance: .
j_gene: TRBJ1-5

CDR3aa: CASSLAGTSVGETQYF
v_gene: TRBV7-2
abundance: .
j_gene: TRBJ2-5

CDR3aa: CASRKAGGTGELFF
v_gene: TRBV10-1
abundance: .
j_gene: TRBJ2-2

CDR3aa: CASSPRDLQYEQYF
v_gene: TRBV5-8
abundance: .
j_gene: TRBJ2-7

CDR3aa: CASSLTSGGAETQYF
v_gene: TRBV5-8
abundance: .
j_gene: TRBJ2-5

CDR3aa: CASSDTGGHGYTF
v_gene: TRBV6-5
abundance: few
j_gene: TRBJ1-2

CDR3aa: CASSYGASGGRGTQYF
v_gene: TRBV27
abundance: .
j_gene: TRBJ2-3

CDR3aa: CASSQDRVGTGYQPQHF
v_gene: TRBV4-1
abundance: .
j_gene: TRBJ1-5

CDR3aa: CAIMEGVEETQYF
v_gene: TRBV10-3
abundance: .
j_gene: TRBJ2-5

CDR3aa: CASSKQEYEQYF
v_gene: TRBV18
abundance: .
j_gene: TRBJ2-7

CDR3aa: CSVEGRDRSAQYF
v_gene: TRBV29-1
abundance: .
j_gene: TRBJ2-5

CDR3aa: CASSLGHFSYEQYF
v_gene: TRBV7-2
abundance: .
j_gene: TRBJ2-7

CDR3aa: CASRSAAGTGFRNNQPQHF
v_gene: TRBV27
abundance: .
j_gene: TRBJ1-5

CDR3aa: CASSGGGAHGYTF
v_gene: TRBV5-1
abundance: .
j_gene: TRBJ1-2

CDR3aa: CASSLAMPGGPETQYF
v_gene: TRBV11-2
abundance: .
j_gene: TRBJ2-5

CDR3aa: CASSPRGSEAFF
v_gene: TRBV5-1
abundance: .
j_gene: TRBJ1-1

CDR3aa: CAISLTSAPYEQYF
v_gene: TRBV10-3
abundance: .
j_gene: TRBJ2-7

CDR3aa: CASSYGQGAYNEQFF
v_gene: TRBV5-1
abundance: once
j_gene: TRBJ2-1

CDR3aa: CASSSGTGVNWFCTF
v_gene: TRBV6-6
abundance: few
j_gene: TRBJ1-2

CDR3aa: CASSIEEGLSYEQYF
v_gene: TRBV19
abundance: .
j_gene: TRBJ2-7

CDR3aa: CASSLRVGGTEAFF
v_gene: TRBV13
abundance: once
j_gene: TRBJ1-1

CDR3aa: CACRGDSYEQYF
v_gene: TRBV30
abundance: few
j_gene: TRBJ2-7

CDR3aa: CASTSTGNSNQPQHF
v_gene: TRBV19
abundance: .
j_gene: TRBJ1-5

CDR3aa: CASSIGRGIYEQYF
v_gene: TRBV19
abundance: .
j_gene: .

CDR3aa: CASTDGGTYSNQPQHF
v_gene: TRBV6-6
abundance: .
j_gene: TRBJ1-5

CDR3aa: CATSPRGTSGRKTDTQYF
v_gene: TRBV15
abundance: .
j_gene: TRBJ2-3

CDR3aa: CASSLGSGGARDTQYF
v_gene: TRBV5-8
abundance: .
j_gene: TRBJ2-3

CDR3aa: CAISGGPVGETQYF
v_gene: TRBV10-3
abundance: .
j_gene: TRBJ2-5